This T cell receptor (beta chain) came from a study of control samples from healthy donors and cancer patients. Germline V gene data show CDR1 as DFQATT and CDR2 as SNEGSKA (reference sequence). CDR3 length: 11 residues. The ends were cut back, 0 bases at V and 4 bases at J, with 1 base in the middle. Libraries were prepared by immunoSEQ multiplex PCR; TCRdb keeps only in-frame clonotypes and omits some of them. Altogether about 70,000 clones are present, 84% being singletons, with the ten largest covering approximately 30%. The sample was blood. This receptor was identified in a man aged 45-65 years in good health. V is TRBV20-1 and J is TRBJ1-3; the D is unclear. CDR3 sequence reads: CSAREGNTIYF. For the CDR3, the DNA is TGCAGTGCTAGAGAAGGAAACACCATATATTTT.